This is a list of T cell receptor beta chains from one sample in a study of HIV-infected patients and healthy controls. TCRdb used MiXCR to reprocess the 5' RACE reads, holding one entry per CDR3 protein. The profile shows under 11,000 distinct CDR3 sequences, around 7.5% of them singletons. Sequencing was performed on blood. Every receptor here comes from an adult in good health. CDR3s include the opening cysteine and the closing phenylalanine or tryptophan. The D gene is left open where the match is weak. Only part of the rows carry a size: once, few, many, or a class if the clone is expanded.

d_call: .; j_call: TRBJ2-1; clone_size: medium-sized; v_call: TRBV7-2; cdr3_nt: TGTGCCAGCAGCCTTAGCGGAAATGAGCAGTTCTTC; cdr3_aa: CASSLSGNEQFF
d_call: TRBD2; j_call: TRBJ2-7; clone_size: many; v_call: TRBV4-2; cdr3_nt: TGTGCCAGCAGCCCTCGGACTAGCGGGGGTTCCTACGAGCAGTACTTC; cdr3_aa: CASSPRTSGGSYEQYF
d_call: TRBD1; j_call: TRBJ1-2; clone_size: many; v_call: TRBV6-2/TRBV6-3; cdr3_nt: TGTGCCAGCATGCTATCCTGGGACAGGGGTTATGGCTACACCTTC; cdr3_aa: CASMLSWDRGYGYTF
d_call: .; j_call: TRBJ2-3; clone_size: medium-sized; v_call: TRBV29-1; cdr3_nt: TGCAGCGTTGATCAGGGGCCTAGCACAGATACGCAGTATTTT; cdr3_aa: CSVDQGPSTDTQYF
d_call: TRBD2; j_call: TRBJ2-3; clone_size: medium-sized; v_call: TRBV7-2; cdr3_nt: TGTGCCAGCAGCGTCGGACTAGCGTCCCCAGATACGCAGTATTTT; cdr3_aa: CASSVGLASPDTQYF
d_call: TRBD1; j_call: TRBJ2-2; clone_size: medium-sized; v_call: TRBV5-4; cdr3_nt: TGTGCCAGCAGCTGGGGACAGGGACAGAACACCGGGGAGCTGTTTTTT; cdr3_aa: CASSWGQGQNTGELFF
d_call: .; j_call: TRBJ1-1; clone_size: .; v_call: TRBV5-1; cdr3_nt: TGCGCCAGCAGCTTGGGGACGCCAGAAGCTTTCTTT; cdr3_aa: CASSLGTPEAFF
d_call: .; j_call: TRBJ1-1; clone_size: many; v_call: TRBV3-1; cdr3_nt: TGTGCCAGCAGCCAAGGGTACACTGAAGCTTTCTTT; cdr3_aa: CASSQGYTEAFF
d_call: .; j_call: TRBJ1-5; clone_size: .; v_call: TRBV28; cdr3_nt: TGTGCCAGCAGTTTTGGGGTCAATCAGCCCCCGCATTTT; cdr3_aa: CASSFGVNQPPHF
d_call: .; j_call: TRBJ2-7; clone_size: .; v_call: TRBV7-7; cdr3_nt: TGTGCTAGCAGGCCGCTAGATTTCTACGAGCAGTACTTC; cdr3_aa: CASRPLDFYEQYF
d_call: .; j_call: TRBJ2-6; clone_size: medium-sized; v_call: TRBV27; cdr3_nt: TGTGCCAGCACTTTTACAGGGTCTGGGGCCAACGTCCTGACTTTC; cdr3_aa: CASTFTGSGANVLTF
d_call: TRBD1; j_call: TRBJ2-4; clone_size: medium-sized; v_call: TRBV6-5; cdr3_nt: TGTGCCAGCAGTTACACAGGGGTTGGAAACATTCAGTACTTC; cdr3_aa: CASSYTGVGNIQYF
d_call: TRBD1; j_call: TRBJ2-5; clone_size: medium-sized; v_call: TRBV3-1; cdr3_nt: TGTGCCAGCAGCCCGGGACAGGGTCCACGAGAGACCCAGTACTTC; cdr3_aa: CASSPGQGPRETQYF
d_call: .; j_call: TRBJ1-2; clone_size: .; v_call: TRBV28; cdr3_nt: TGTGCCAGCAGTTCCTCCGGGCGGTTCTATGGCTACACCTTC; cdr3_aa: CASSSSGRFYGYTF
d_call: .; j_call: TRBJ1-1; clone_size: many; v_call: TRBV6-5; cdr3_nt: TGTGCCAGCAGTTACCGCCCCGGCGGGGGCACTGAAGCTTTCTTT; cdr3_aa: CASSYRPGGGTEAFF
d_call: .; j_call: TRBJ1-4; clone_size: many; v_call: TRBV7-2; cdr3_nt: TGTGCCAGCAGCCCGGATACCTTTAATGAAAAACTGTTTTTT; cdr3_aa: CASSPDTFNEKLFF
d_call: .; j_call: TRBJ2-2; clone_size: few; v_call: TRBV7-9; cdr3_nt: TGTGCCAGCAGCCCCCCAGGCGCGAACACCGGGGAGCTGTTTTTT; cdr3_aa: CASSPPGANTGELFF
d_call: .; j_call: TRBJ1-4; clone_size: many; v_call: TRBV4-1; cdr3_nt: TGCGCCGCCCAGGGGCCAAATGAAAAACTGTTTTTT; cdr3_aa: CAAQGPNEKLFF
d_call: TRBD1; j_call: TRBJ1-6; clone_size: many; v_call: TRBV27; cdr3_nt: TGTGCCAGCAGTTGGACAGGGTTTAATTCACCCCTCCACTTT; cdr3_aa: CASSWTGFNSPLHF
d_call: .; j_call: TRBJ2-5; clone_size: many; v_call: TRBV5-6; cdr3_nt: TGTGCCAGCAGCTTGGAACATCAGCCCTATATGACCCAGTACTTC; cdr3_aa: CASSLEHQPYMTQYF
d_call: TRBD2; j_call: TRBJ2-3; clone_size: medium-sized; v_call: TRBV4-3; cdr3_nt: TGCGCCAGCAGCCAAGTAGCGGCTAGCGGGGCAGATACGCAGTATTTT; cdr3_aa: CASSQVAASGADTQYF
d_call: .; j_call: TRBJ2-1; clone_size: many; v_call: TRBV11-2; cdr3_nt: TGTGCCAGCAGCTTAGCCGCCGGGACGGTATCCTACAATGAGCAGTTCTTC; cdr3_aa: CASSLAAGTVSYNEQFF
d_call: .; j_call: TRBJ2-1; clone_size: .; v_call: TRBV11-2; cdr3_nt: TGTGCCAGCCCCCCTGAGCGGACATACTCGCATGAGCAGTTCTTC; cdr3_aa: CASPPERTYSHEQFF
d_call: TRBD2; j_call: TRBJ2-3; clone_size: medium-sized; v_call: TRBV7-2; cdr3_nt: TGTGCCAGCAGCTTCCCGACTAGCCCGACCACAGATACGCAGTATTTT; cdr3_aa: CASSFPTSPTTDTQYF
d_call: TRBD2; j_call: TRBJ2-1; clone_size: few; v_call: TRBV7-2; cdr3_nt: TGTGCCAGCACCCCTCAAGCGGGAGGGTTAGATGAGCAGTTCTTC; cdr3_aa: CASTPQAGGLDEQFF
d_call: .; j_call: TRBJ2-1; clone_size: few; v_call: TRBV7-7; cdr3_nt: TGTGCCAGCAGCTTATTCGGGAGAACCTACAATGAGCAGTTCTTC; cdr3_aa: CASSLFGRTYNEQFF
d_call: .; j_call: TRBJ2-5; clone_size: many; v_call: TRBV15; cdr3_nt: TGTGCCACCAGCAGAGATAGCGGCCAAGAGACCCAGTACTTC; cdr3_aa: CATSRDSGQETQYF
d_call: .; j_call: TRBJ2-1; clone_size: medium-sized; v_call: TRBV7-9; cdr3_nt: TGTGCCAGCAGCCCTGCCGGGACACCCCCAGGACACAATGAGCAGTTCTTC; cdr3_aa: CASSPAGTPPGHNEQFF
d_call: .; j_call: TRBJ1-5; clone_size: medium-sized; v_call: TRBV27; cdr3_nt: TGTGCCAGCAGCCGCGAGGGGGTTCGCCAAAATCAGCCCCAGCATTTT; cdr3_aa: CASSREGVRQNQPQHF
d_call: TRBD2; j_call: TRBJ2-1; clone_size: many; v_call: TRBV10-2; cdr3_nt: TGCGCCAGCAGTGGCTCCCGGGGGGGAGCGGGAGCGTCTGATGAGCAGTTCTTC; cdr3_aa: CASSGSRGGAGASDEQFF
d_call: .; j_call: TRBJ2-2; clone_size: many; v_call: TRBV3-1; cdr3_nt: TGTGCCAGCAGCCTCGGGGAGACTTACACCGGGGAGCTGTTTTTT; cdr3_aa: CASSLGETYTGELFF
d_call: TRBD2; j_call: TRBJ2-4; clone_size: medium-sized; v_call: TRBV28; cdr3_nt: TGTGCCAGCAGTTTGAGTCCGGGAGGAGTCAAAAACATTCAGTACTTC; cdr3_aa: CASSLSPGGVKNIQYF
d_call: .; j_call: TRBJ1-2; clone_size: .; v_call: TRBV20-1; cdr3_nt: TGCAGTGCTAGGCGGTGGGGGGCGGAAAACTATGGCTACACCTTC; cdr3_aa: CSARRWGAENYGYTF
d_call: .; j_call: TRBJ1-2; clone_size: medium-sized; v_call: TRBV7-8; cdr3_nt: TGTGCCAGCACTAGCCCCCTACGAGGTTCCTCTGGCTACACCTTC; cdr3_aa: CASTSPLRGSSGYTF
d_call: TRBD1; j_call: TRBJ2-7; clone_size: many; v_call: TRBV27; cdr3_nt: TGTGCCAGCAGTGGCTCCGGGACAGGGGTGTTCGAGCAGTACTTC; cdr3_aa: CASSGSGTGVFEQYF
d_call: .; j_call: TRBJ1-2; clone_size: medium-sized; v_call: TRBV20-1; cdr3_nt: TGCAGTGCTAATACAGGGAACTATGGCTACACCTTC; cdr3_aa: CSANTGNYGYTF
d_call: TRBD2; j_call: TRBJ2-1; clone_size: medium-sized; v_call: TRBV4-2; cdr3_nt: TGTGCCAGCAGCCAAGGGTACCTAGCGGGGCCAGACAATGAGCAGTTCTTC; cdr3_aa: CASSQGYLAGPDNEQFF
d_call: TRBD1; j_call: TRBJ1-5; clone_size: many; v_call: TRBV20-1; cdr3_nt: TGCAGTGCCGGGGCCGGGACAGGGGTGGGGAGCAATCAGCCCCAGCATTTT; cdr3_aa: CSAGAGTGVGSNQPQHF
d_call: .; j_call: TRBJ2-1; clone_size: .; v_call: TRBV11-2; cdr3_nt: TGTGCCAGCAGCTTATATGGTATTCCGTTCTTC; cdr3_aa: CASSLYGIPFF
d_call: TRBD1; j_call: TRBJ1-1; clone_size: many; v_call: TRBV6-5; cdr3_nt: TGTGCCAGCAGTCAAACAGGGGCGACCACTGAAGCTTTCTTT; cdr3_aa: CASSQTGATTEAFF
d_call: TRBD1; j_call: TRBJ1-1; clone_size: medium-sized; v_call: TRBV7-9; cdr3_nt: TGTGCCAGCAGCTTAATGAGGGGGCGAGGCACTGAAGCTTTCTTT; cdr3_aa: CASSLMRGRGTEAFF
d_call: .; j_call: TRBJ1-2; clone_size: medium-sized; v_call: TRBV20-1; cdr3_nt: TGCAGTGCATTCTTCAGAGCTAACTATGGCTACACCTTC; cdr3_aa: CSAFFRANYGYTF